The text below deals with one TCR beta chain. The antigen is undetermined. This sample includes further DNA sequences coding for the same CDR3. The data are from a study of shared clonotypes between healthy human individuals. About the research overall: CD4 naive and CD4 memory each took three plates per donor, while CD8 naive took two and CD8 memory one.

Trimming removed 1 base at V and 4 bases at J, with 7 bases between. This CDR3 has 13 amino acids. CDR1 is MGHRA and CDR2 is YSYEKL in the germline V gene. The method was immunoSEQ multiplex PCR; TCRdb's version includes in-frame clones alone and lacks a portion of them. The table includes roughly 2.5 million clones, over 85% detected once. Study-wide points: The sole specimen, blood, was sampled, and tissue repertoires likely differ. The generation probabilities recorded for non-shared clonotypes fell below those of clonotypes shared by all four donors.

The TCR comes from a man between 18 and 35 years old in good health. The chain couples TRBV4-1 to TRBJ1-1; D remains unclear. Input material: naive CD4+ T cells sorted from blood. Subset specified: CD45RA+ positively selected. The CDR3 protein is CASSQGWGTEAFF. The DNA of the CDR3 is TGCGCCAGCAGCCAAGGGTGGGGCACTGAAGCTTTCTTT.